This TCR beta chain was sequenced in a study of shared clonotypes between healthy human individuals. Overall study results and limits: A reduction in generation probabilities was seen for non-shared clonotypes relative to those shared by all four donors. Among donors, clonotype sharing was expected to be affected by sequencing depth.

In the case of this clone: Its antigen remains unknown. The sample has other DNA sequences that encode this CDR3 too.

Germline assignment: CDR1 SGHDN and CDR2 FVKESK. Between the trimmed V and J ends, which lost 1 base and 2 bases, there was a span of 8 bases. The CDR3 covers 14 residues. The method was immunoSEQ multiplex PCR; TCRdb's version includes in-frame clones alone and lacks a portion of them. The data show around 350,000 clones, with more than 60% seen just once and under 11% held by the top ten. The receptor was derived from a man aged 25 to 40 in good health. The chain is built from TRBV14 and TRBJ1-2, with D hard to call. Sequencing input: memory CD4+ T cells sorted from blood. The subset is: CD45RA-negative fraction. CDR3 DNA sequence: TGTGCCAGCAGCCAAGCAGGAAAGAACTATGGCTACACCTTC. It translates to CASSQAGKNYGYTF.